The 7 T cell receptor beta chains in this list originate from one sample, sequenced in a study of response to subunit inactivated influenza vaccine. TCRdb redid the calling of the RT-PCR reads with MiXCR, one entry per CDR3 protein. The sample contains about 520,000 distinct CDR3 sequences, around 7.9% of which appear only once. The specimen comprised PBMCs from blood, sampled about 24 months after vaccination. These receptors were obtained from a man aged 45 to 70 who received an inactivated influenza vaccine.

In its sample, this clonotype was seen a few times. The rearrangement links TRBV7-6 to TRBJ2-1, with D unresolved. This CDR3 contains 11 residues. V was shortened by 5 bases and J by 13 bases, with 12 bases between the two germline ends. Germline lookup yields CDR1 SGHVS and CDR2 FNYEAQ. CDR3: CASSLGLVQFF. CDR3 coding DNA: TGTGCCAGCAGCCTCGGATTAGTTCAGTTCTTC.

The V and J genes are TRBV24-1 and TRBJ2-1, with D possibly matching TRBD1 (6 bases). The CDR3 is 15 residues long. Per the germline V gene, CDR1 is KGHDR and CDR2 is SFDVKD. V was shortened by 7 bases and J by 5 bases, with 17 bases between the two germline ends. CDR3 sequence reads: CATRGRGEKNNEQFF. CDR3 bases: TGTGCCACCAGAGGCAGGGGCGAGAAAAACAATGAGCAGTTCTTC.

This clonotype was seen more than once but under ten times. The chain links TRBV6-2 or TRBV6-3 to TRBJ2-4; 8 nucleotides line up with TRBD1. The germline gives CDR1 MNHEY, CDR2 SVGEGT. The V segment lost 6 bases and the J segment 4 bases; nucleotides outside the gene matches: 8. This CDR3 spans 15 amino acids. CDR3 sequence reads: CASSKTGQVKNIQYF. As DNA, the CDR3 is TGTGCCAGCAGCAAAACGGGACAGGTGAAAAACATTCAGTACTTC.

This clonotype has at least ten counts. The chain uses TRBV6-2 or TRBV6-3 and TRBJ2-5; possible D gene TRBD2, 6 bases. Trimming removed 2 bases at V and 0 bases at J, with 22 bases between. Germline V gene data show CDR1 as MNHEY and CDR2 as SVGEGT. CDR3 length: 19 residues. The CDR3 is CASSYPKRSSATYQETQYF. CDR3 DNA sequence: TGTGCCAGCAGTTACCCAAAACGTTCTAGCGCAACGTACCAAGAGACCCAGTACTTC.

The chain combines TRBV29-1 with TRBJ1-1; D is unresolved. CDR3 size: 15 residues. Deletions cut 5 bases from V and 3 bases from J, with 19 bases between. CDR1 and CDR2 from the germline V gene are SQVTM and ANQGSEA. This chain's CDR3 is CSVLGVGLRDTEAFF. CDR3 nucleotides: TGCAGCGTTCTTGGGGTCGGGTTGCGGGACACTGAAGCTTTCTTT.

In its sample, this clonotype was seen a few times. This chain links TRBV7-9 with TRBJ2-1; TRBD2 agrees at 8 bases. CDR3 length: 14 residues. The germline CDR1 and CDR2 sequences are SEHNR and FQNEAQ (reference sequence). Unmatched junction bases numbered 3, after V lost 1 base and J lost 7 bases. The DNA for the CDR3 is TGTGCCAGCAGCTTAGTGCGGGAGGTTAATGAGCAGTTCTTC. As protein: CASSLVREVNEQFF.

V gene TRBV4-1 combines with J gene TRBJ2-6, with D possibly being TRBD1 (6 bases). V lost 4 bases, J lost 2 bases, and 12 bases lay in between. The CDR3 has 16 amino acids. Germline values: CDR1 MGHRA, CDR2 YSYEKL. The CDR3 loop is CASSPYHRAGANVLTF. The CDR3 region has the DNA TGCGCCAGCAGCCCGTACCACAGGGCTGGGGCCAACGTCCTGACTTTC.